This TCR beta chain was sequenced in a study of shared clonotypes between healthy human individuals. Study context: The donor pool was made up of two women and three men aged 18 to 49. Study-wide results and caveats: Researchers sampled only blood; tissue repertoires likely differ.

Ten immunoSEQ deep assay plates were used to sequence unsorted PBMC DNA. Only in-frame clones appear in the TCRdb table, and some are missing; sequencing was by immunoSEQ multiplex PCR. The repertoire holds about 520,000 clones, with around four fifths as singletons. A remark on this clone: The antigen remains unidentified.

Germline V lookup: CDR1 SGHTA, CDR2 FQGNSA. With V trimmed by 7 bases and J by 7 bases, 16 bases remained unmatched. This CDR3 contains 17 residues. Recent acute infections and vaccinations were absent in the healthy HIV-negative adult donors. The specimen sequenced was PBMCs. The origin of this receptor is a woman aged 40 to 50 in good health. Some clones in this sample may be carry-over from other donors' samples. The V and J genes are TRBV7-2 and TRBJ2-1; 10 positions match TRBD2. This chain's CDR3 is CASNRGAGGPKGNEQFF. The CDR3 DNA follows: TGTGCCAGCAACCGTGGAGCGGGAGGGCCGAAAGGGAATGAGCAGTTCTTC.